The clone carrying this T cell receptor (beta chain) was counted a few times. This entry comes from a study of T-cell reconstitution after alpha-beta-depleted transplantation in children. TCRbeta library construction was performed incorporating unique molecular identifiers. TCRdb recomputed calls from the PCR reads with MiXCR, one row per CDR3 protein. This table holds hundreds of thousands of distinct CDR3 sequences, roughly 13% found once. The ends lost 3 bases at V and 5 bases at J; junction bases unmatched: 12. The CDR3 runs 17 residues. Germline CDR1 reads LNHNV; CDR2 reads YYDKDF (reference sequence).

This material consisted of PBMCs, taken from the stem cell graft. The rearrangement links TRBV15 to TRBJ1-4; 7 bases map to TRBD1. This sequence originates from a human donor who donated a stem cell graft to a child with Fanconi anemia. CDR3 loop: CATSSSQGGRINEKLFF. The CDR3 nucleotides read TGTGCCACCAGCAGTTCTCAGGGGGGCCGTATAAATGAAAAACTGTTTTTT.